Below are 13 T cell receptor beta chains sequenced from a single sample in a study of T-cell reconstitution after alpha-beta-depleted transplantation in children. TCRbeta library preparation incorporated unique molecular identifiers. TCRdb passed the PCR reads through MiXCR, listing each CDR3 protein once. The sample includes hundreds of thousands of distinct CDR3 sequences, 15% to 20% seen only once; the top ten take around 30%. The sequencing here drew on PBMCs, mostly from graft donor cells, taken 360 days after TCRalphabeta/CD19-depleted stem cell transplant. The source is a boy in the first two years of life who had a stem cell transplant for Wiskott-Aldrich syndrome, so the T cells may come from the graft donor.

A few counts support this clonotype. V usage is TRBV4-3 and J usage is TRBJ2-1; 11 positions agree with TRBD2. Germline loops: CDR1 LGHNA, CDR2 YSLEER. Trimming removed 0 bases from V and 9 bases from J; junction bases left unmatched: 10. The CDR3 totals 17 residues. This chain's CDR3 is CASSQDLRGLAGGEQFF. As DNA, the CDR3 is TGCGCCAGCAGCCAAGACCTCAGGGGGCTAGCGGGAGGTGAGCAGTTCTTC.

This clonotype was counted only a few times. V is TRBV12-3 or TRBV12-4 and J is TRBJ2-1, with 7 bases identical to TRBD2. V was clipped by 3 bases and J by 3 bases; unmatched bases: 2. This CDR3 has 14 residues. CDR3 in amino acids: CASSFPSGYNEQFF. The DNA for the CDR3 is TGTGCCAGCAGTTTCCCTAGCGGCTACAATGAGCAGTTCTTC.

This clonotype has a handful of counts. This chain connects TRBV29-1 to TRBJ2-1; 8 nucleotides align to TRBD2. This CDR3 comprises 16 residues. Germline V gene data show CDR1 as SQVTM and CDR2 as ANQGSEA. With 0 bases clipped from V and 2 bases from J, the junction kept 6 bases outside the gene matches. DNA of the CDR3: TGCAGCGTTGAAGATCTTTGGCGGGGGGCCTACAATGAGCAGTTCTTC. Amino acid sequence: CSVEDLWRGAYNEQFF.

The rearrangement joins TRBV12-3 or TRBV12-4 to TRBJ1-1; 9 bases fit TRBD1. Trimming cost V 3 bases and J 9 bases; bases outside gene matches: 8. The CDR3 is made up of 14 amino acids. The CDR3 bases are TGTGCCAGCAGTTTCCGGACAGGGGAAGGTCAAGCTTTCTTT. It specifies CASSFRTGEGQAFF.

V and J are TRBV18 and TRBJ2-1; TRBD2 matches 8 bases. V lost 6 bases, J lost 9 bases, and 13 bases stayed unmatched. The germline V gene encodes CDR1 KGHSH and CDR2 LQKENI. The CDR3 runs to 15 residues. The CDR3 loop is CASSSLGSGTREQFF. The CDR3 DNA sequence: TGTGCCAGCTCCTCCCTGGGTAGCGGGACACGTGAGCAGTTCTTC.

This clonotype was seen many times. V usage is TRBV5-1 and J usage is TRBJ1-1; unclear D gene. The germline V and J ends were trimmed by 5 bases and 1 base, with 9 bases remaining between them. The germline gives CDR1 SGHRS, CDR2 YFSETQ. The CDR3 consists of 13 residues. This chain's CDR3 is CASRVGGNTEAFF. The CDR3 nucleotides are TGCGCCAGCAGGGTTGGCGGGAACACTGAAGCTTTCTTT.

This clonotype was picked up a small number of times. The rearrangement joins TRBV6-5 to TRBJ2-1; 7 bases are shared with TRBD2. CDR3 length equals 16 residues. The trim removed 0 bases at V and 4 bases at J, leaving 6 bases unmatched. CDR1 and CDR2 from the germline V gene are MNHEY and SVGAGI. The CDR3 DNA is TGTGCCAGCAGTTACTCTGGCGGGGGTCATTACAATGAGCAGTTCTTC. This translates into CASSYSGGGHYNEQFF.

In its sample, this clonotype was seen a few times. The chain combines TRBV27 with TRBJ1-6; possibly TRBD1 for D (5 bases). Trimming pared 0 bases from V and 7 bases from J, leaving 22 bases between. Germline V gives CDR1 MNHEY, CDR2 SMNVEV (reference sequence). This CDR3 has 19 amino acids. CDR3 nucleotides: TGTGCCAGCAGTTTATCGAGTTGGGGGATTGGACAAAAGAATTCACCCCTCCACTTT. The encoded protein is CASSLSSWGIGQKNSPLHF.

This clonotype was counted only a few times. V gene TRBV6-5 combines with J gene TRBJ1-2, with a tentative D call TRBD1 (6 bases). The CDR3 length is 16 residues. Germline loops: CDR1 MNHEY, CDR2 SVGAGI. V lost 2 bases and J 1 base, leaving 14 bases between the germline ends. CDR3 sequence reads: CASSYKADRFNYGYTF. CDR3 DNA sequence: TGTGCCAGCAGTTACAAGGCGGACAGATTTAACTATGGCTACACCTTC.

This chain connects TRBV4-2 to TRBJ2-5, with D perhaps matching TRBD1 or TRBD2 (5 bases each). The CDR3 totals 14 residues. Trimming left V 3 bases short and J 3 bases short, with 11 bases between. Germline V CDR1 and CDR2: LGHNA, YNFKEQ. CDR3: CASSHTGTEETQYF. In nucleotides, the CDR3 is TGTGCCAGCAGCCACACCGGGACGGAAGAGACCCAGTACTTC.

There are a few counts of this clonotype. The chain couples TRBV6-5 to TRBJ2-1, with 11 bases that match TRBD1. CDR1 MNHEY and CDR2 SVGAGI come from the germline V gene. This CDR3 is 14 amino acids long. V was pared by 2 bases and J by 7 bases, with 1 base of the junction left unmatched. CDR3 bases: TGTGCCAGCAGTTACGGGGACAGGGGGAATGAGCAGTTCTTC. Amino acids: CASSYGDRGNEQFF.

This clonotype was observed a few times. The rearrangement uses TRBV12-3 or TRBV12-4 and TRBJ2-3, with D maybe TRBD1 (6 bases). V was shortened by 3 bases and J by 4 bases, with 8 bases between the two germline ends. The CDR3 covers 13 residues. The CDR3 region has the DNA TGTGCCAGCAGTTTGGACAGAGCAGATACGCAGTATTTT. Its translation: CASSLDRADTQYF.

This clonotype was seen only a few times. This chain connects TRBV6-1 to TRBJ1-6; D uncertain. Germline CDR1 reads MNHNS; CDR2 reads SASEGT. V was trimmed by 8 bases and J by 14 bases, leaving 19 bases between them. The CDR3 is 13 residues long. The CDR3 nucleotides are TGTGCCAGCCGCCCCAGCGCAGAACGCACCCTCCACTTT. This codes for CASRPSAERTLHF.